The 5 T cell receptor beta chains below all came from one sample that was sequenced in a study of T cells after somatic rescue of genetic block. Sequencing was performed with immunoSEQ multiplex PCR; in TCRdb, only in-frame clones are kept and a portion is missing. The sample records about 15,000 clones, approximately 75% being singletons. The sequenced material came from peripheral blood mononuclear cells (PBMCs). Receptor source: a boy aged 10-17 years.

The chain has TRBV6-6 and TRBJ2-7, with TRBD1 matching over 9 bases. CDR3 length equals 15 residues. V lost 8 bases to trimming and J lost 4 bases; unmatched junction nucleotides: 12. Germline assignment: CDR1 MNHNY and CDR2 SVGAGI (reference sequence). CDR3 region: CASASRGTGNYEQYF. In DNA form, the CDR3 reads TGTGCCAGCGCCTCGAGGGGGACAGGGAATTACGAGCAGTACTTC.

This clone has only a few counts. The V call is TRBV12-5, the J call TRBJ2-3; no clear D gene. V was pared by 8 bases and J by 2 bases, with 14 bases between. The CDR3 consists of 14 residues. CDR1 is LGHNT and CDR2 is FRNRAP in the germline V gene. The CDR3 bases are TGTGCTAGTTTAGAAGGGCCCCTCACAGATACGCAGTATTTT. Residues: CASLEGPLTDTQYF.

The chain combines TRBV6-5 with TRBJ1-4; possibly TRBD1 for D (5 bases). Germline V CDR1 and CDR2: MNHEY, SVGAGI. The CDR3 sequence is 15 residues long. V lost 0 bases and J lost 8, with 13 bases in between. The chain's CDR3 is CASSYSADRYEKLFF. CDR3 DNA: TGTGCCAGCAGTTACTCCGCCGACAGATACGAAAAACTGTTTTTT.

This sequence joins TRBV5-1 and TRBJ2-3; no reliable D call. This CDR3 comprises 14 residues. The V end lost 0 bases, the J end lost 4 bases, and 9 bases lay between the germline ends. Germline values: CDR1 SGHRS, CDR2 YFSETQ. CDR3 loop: CASSLVVFSDTQYF. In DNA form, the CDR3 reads TGCGCCAGCAGCTTGGTTGTGTTCTCAGATACGCAGTATTTT.

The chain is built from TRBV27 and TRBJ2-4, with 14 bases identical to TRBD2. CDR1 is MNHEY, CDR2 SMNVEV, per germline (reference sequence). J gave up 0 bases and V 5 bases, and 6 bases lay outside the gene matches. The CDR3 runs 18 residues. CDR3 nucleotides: TGTGCCAGCAGTGTTTTCGGGACTAGCGGGAGAGCCAAAAACATTCAGTACTTC. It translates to CASSVFGTSGRAKNIQYF.